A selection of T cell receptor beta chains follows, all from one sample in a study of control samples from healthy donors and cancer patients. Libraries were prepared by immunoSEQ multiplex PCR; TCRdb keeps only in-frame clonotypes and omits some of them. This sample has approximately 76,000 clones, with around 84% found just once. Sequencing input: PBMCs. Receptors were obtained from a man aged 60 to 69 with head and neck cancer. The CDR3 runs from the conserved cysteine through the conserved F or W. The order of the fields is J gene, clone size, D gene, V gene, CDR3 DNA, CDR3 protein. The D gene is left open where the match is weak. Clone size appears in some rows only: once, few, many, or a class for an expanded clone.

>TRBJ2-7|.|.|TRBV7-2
TGTGCCAGCAGCTTTGGGGGTAGCACCTACGAGCAGTACTTC
CASSFGGSTYEQYF
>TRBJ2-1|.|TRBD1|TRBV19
TGTGCCAGTAGTATTGGGACAGTTGACGATGAGCAGTTCTTC
CASSIGTVDDEQFF
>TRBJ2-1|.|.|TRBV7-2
TGTGCCAGCAGGACTCCGAGCTCCTACAATGAGCAGTTCTTC
CASRTPSSYNEQFF
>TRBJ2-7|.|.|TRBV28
TGTGCCAGCAGTCCCGGCTACGAGCAGTACTTC
CASSPGYEQYF
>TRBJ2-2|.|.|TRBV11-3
TGTGCCAGCAGCTTACGTACCGGGGAGCTGTTTTTT
CASSLRTGELFF
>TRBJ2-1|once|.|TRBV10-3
TGTGCCATCAGTGAGTCTGCGGGTTTCGCCTACAATGAGCAGTTCTTC
CAISESAGFAYNEQFF
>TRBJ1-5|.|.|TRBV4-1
TGCGCCAGCAGCCAAGCGGGGACCCAAAATCAGCCCCAGCATTTT
CASSQAGTQNQPQHF
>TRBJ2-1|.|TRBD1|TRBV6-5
TGTGCCAGCAGTTCCACACCCTCACAGGGGAAAGAGCAGTTCTTC
CASSSTPSQGKEQFF
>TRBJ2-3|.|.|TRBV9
TGTGCCAGCAGCGTCGGAGCCATCACAGATACGCAGTATTTT
CASSVGAITDTQYF
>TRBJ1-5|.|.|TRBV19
TGTGCCAGTACAATAGGCAGGGCTAGCAATCAGCCCCAGCATTTT
CASTIGRASNQPQHF
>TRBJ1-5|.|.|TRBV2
TGTGCCAGCAGTGAAGAGGGATCGGGCAATCAGCCCCAGCATTTT
CASSEEGSGNQPQHF
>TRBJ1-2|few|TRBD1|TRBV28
TGTGCCAGCAGTTTACGGGGGACAGCATTGAATGGCTACACCTTC
CASSLRGTALNGYTF
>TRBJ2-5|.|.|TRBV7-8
TGTGCCAGCAGCTTAAAAGGTCTCCTATCAAGGCACCAGTACTTC
CASSLKGLLSRHQYF
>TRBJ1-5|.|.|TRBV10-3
TGTGCCATCAGTGAGTTTGGGCAGGCTAACAATCAGCCCCAGCATTTT
CAISEFGQANNQPQHF
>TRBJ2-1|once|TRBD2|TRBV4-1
TGCGCCAGCAGCCGGACTAGCGGGAGCTTTGAATACAATGAGCAGTTCTTC
CASSRTSGSFEYNEQFF
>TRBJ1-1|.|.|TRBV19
TGTGCCAGTAGTATGTGGGATAGAGCTTTCTTT
CASSMWDRAFF
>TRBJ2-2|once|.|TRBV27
TGTGCCAGCAGTTTCTGGCAGGTGGGCACCGGGGAGCTGTTTTTT
CASSFWQVGTGELFF
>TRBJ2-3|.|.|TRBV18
TGTGCCAGCTCACCGACCTATAGTAGCACAGATACGCAGTATTTT
CASSPTYSSTDTQYF
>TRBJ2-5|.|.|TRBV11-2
TGTGCCAGCAGCTTAGTGGGGGCCTGGGGGACCCAGTACTTC
CASSLVGAWGTQYF
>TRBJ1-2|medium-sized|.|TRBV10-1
TGCGCCAGTGGGCCAGGAGGGGGCTATGGCTACACCTTC
CASGPGGGYGYTF
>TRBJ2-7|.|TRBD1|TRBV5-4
TGTGCCAGCAGCTTGGGGGGACAGGGGGCTTACGAGCAGTACTTC
CASSLGGQGAYEQYF
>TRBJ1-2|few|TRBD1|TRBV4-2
TGTGCCAGCAGCCAAGATATAAGGTCAGGGGGCTCTCACTATGGCTACACCTTC
CASSQDIRSGGSHYGYTF
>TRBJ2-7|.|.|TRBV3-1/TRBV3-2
TGTGCCAGCAGCCAAGACATCGGTGGCCACGAGCAGTACTTC
CASSQDIGGHEQYF
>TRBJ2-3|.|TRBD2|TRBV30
TGTGCCTGGAGTGGGACTAGCGGGAGCACAGATACGCAGTATTTT
CAWSGTSGSTDTQYF
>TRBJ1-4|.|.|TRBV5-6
TGTGCCAGCAGCCTTAGGACAGCTGCAACTAATGAAAAACTGTTTTTT
CASSLRTAATNEKLFF
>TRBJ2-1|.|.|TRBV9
TGTGCCAGCAGCCAGTTTGGGGGGGCCAATGAGCAGTTCTTC
CASSQFGGANEQFF
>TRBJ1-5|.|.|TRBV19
TGTGCCAGTAGTATTGGACCGAGGCGATATGGCAATCAGCCCCAGCATTTT
CASSIGPRRYGNQPQHF
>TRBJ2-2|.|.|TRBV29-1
TGCAGCGTTTCCCCCTCTCGAGGGGCGGCGAGGGAGCTGTTTTTT
CSVSPSRGAARELFF
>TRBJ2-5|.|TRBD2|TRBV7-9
TGTGCCAGCAGCTTGCGGACTAGCGGGATTCAAGAGACCCAGTACTTC
CASSLRTSGIQETQYF
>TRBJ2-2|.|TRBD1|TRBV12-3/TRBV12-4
TGTGCCAGCAGCCTGGGACAGGTCCGGGAGCTGTTTTTT
CASSLGQVRELFF
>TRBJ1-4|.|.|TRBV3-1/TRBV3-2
TGTGCCAGCAGCCAAGGAGGTAATGAAAAACTGTTTTTT
CASSQGGNEKLFF
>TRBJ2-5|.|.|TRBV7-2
TGTGCCAGCAGCTTAGTGGGGGCGCAGGGAGAGACCCAGTACTTC
CASSLVGAQGETQYF
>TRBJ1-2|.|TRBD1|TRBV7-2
TGTGCCAGCAGCCTGGGGACAGGGGCTAACTATGGCTACACCTTC
CASSLGTGANYGYTF
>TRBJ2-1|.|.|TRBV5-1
TGCGCCAGCAGCCTAATCCTTACTAGCAATGAGCAGTTCTTC
CASSLILTSNEQFF
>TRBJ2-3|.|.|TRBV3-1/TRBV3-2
TGTGCCAGCAGCCCGAGGGGGGGGCGGGATACGCAGTATTTT
CASSPRGGRDTQYF
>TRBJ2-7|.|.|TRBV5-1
TGCGCCAGCGGCTTGGGTCGCAATGACGACGAGCAGTACTTC
CASGLGRNDDEQYF
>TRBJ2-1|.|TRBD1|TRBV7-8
TGTGCCAGCAGCTTAGGACAGGGGGCCTTTGAGCAGTTCTTC
CASSLGQGAFEQFF
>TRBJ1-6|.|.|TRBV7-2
TGTGCCAGCAGCTTAGATCTCCCGGGGGCGTATAATTCACCCCTCCACTTT
CASSLDLPGAYNSPLHF
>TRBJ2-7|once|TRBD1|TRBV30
TGTGCCTGGAGTGACCGGGACAGGGGGCCGTACGAGCAGTACTTC
CAWSDRDRGPYEQYF
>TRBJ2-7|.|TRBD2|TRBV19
TGTGCCAGTAGTATAGGGTTAGCGGGGGACGTCGAGCAGTACTTC
CASSIGLAGDVEQYF
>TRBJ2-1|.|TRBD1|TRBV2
TGTGCCAGCAGAAAGAATACAGGGGGCGCCGGGTACAATGAGCAGTTCTTC
CASRKNTGGAGYNEQFF
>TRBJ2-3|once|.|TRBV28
TGTGCCAGCGCGGGGCCCAGCACAGATACGCAGTATTTT
CASAGPSTDTQYF
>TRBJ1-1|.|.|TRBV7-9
TGTGCCAGCAGCTACTTAACTAGGGGGGACACTGAAGCTTTCTTT
CASSYLTRGDTEAFF
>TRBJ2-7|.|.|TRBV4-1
TGCGCCAGCAGCCAAGGCGCGGTGCCCAGCTCCTACGAGCAGTACTTC
CASSQGAVPSSYEQYF
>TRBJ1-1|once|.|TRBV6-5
TGTGCCAGCAGTTTAACCCCCGGGACGCGCGATGAAGCTTTCTTT
CASSLTPGTRDEAFF
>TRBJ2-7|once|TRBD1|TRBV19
TGTGCCAGTAGTATAGGACAGGGGGGCTCCTACGAGCAGTACTTC
CASSIGQGGSYEQYF
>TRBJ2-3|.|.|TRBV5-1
TGCGCCAGCAGCTTGGACCAACCTAGCACAGATACGCAGTATTTT
CASSLDQPSTDTQYF
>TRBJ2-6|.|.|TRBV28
TGTGCCAGCAGTCGCCCTGGCTCTGGGGCCAACGTCCTGACTTTC
CASSRPGSGANVLTF
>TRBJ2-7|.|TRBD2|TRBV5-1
TGCGCCAGTCAACGGGGCGGGAGTCAGTACGAGCAGTACTTC
CASQRGGSQYEQYF
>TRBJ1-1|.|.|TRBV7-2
TGTGCCAGCAGCCCACGTATGGTAACTGAAGCTTTCTTT
CASSPRMVTEAFF
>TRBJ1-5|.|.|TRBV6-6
TGTGCCAGCAGCCAACCGCTCGGGACGGCCAATCAGCCCCAGCATTTT
CASSQPLGTANQPQHF
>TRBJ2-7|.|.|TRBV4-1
TGCGCCAGCAGCCAGGGGGCTAGCGGAGCCTACGAGCAGTACTTC
CASSQGASGAYEQYF
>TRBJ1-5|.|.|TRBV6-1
TGTGCCAGCAGTGAAACAGGTATTCTTCCGCCCCAGCATTTT
CASSETGILPPQHF
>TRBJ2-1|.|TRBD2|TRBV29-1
TGCAGCGTAGTCGGGACTAGCGCTAACAATGAGCAGTTCTTC
CSVVGTSANNEQFF
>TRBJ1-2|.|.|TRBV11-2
TGTGCCAGCAGCTTATCCCGTGGGGCAGGCTATGGCTACACCTTC
CASSLSRGAGYGYTF
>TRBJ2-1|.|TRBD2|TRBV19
TGTGCCAGTAGTTGGCGTAGCGGGAGGAGGGCTTACAATGAGCAGTTCTTC
CASSWRSGRRAYNEQFF
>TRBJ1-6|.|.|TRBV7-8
TGTGCCAGCAGCTTACAATTGGATGTCCATAATTCACCCCTCCACTTT
CASSLQLDVHNSPLHF
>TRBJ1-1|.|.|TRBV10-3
TGTGCCATCAAGGGGGAGGCCACTGAAGCTTTCTTT
CAIKGEATEAFF